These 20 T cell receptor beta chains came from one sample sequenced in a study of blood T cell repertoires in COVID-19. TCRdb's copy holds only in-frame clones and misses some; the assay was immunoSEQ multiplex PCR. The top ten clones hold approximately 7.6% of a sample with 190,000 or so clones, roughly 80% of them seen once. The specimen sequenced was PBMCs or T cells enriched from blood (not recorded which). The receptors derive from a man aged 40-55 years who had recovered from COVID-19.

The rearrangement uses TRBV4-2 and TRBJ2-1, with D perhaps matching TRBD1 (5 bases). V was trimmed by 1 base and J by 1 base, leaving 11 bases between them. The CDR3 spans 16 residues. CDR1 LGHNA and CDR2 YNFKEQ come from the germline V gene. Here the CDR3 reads CASSQGMAGSYNEQFF. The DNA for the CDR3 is TGTGCCAGCAGCCAAGGGATGGCAGGGTCCTACAATGAGCAGTTCTTC.

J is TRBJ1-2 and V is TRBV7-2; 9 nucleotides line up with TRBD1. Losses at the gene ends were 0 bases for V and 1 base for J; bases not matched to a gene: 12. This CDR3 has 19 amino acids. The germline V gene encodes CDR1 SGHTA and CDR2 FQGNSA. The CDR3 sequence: CASSLAYTTGGNLNYGYTF. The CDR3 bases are TGTGCCAGCAGCTTAGCTTACACCACAGGGGGCAATCTTAACTATGGCTACACCTTC.

CDR3 DNA sequence: TGTGCCAGCAGCCCTCCCGAATACGGTCCAGGGGGCTACGAGCAGTACTTC. It translates to CASSPPEYGPGGYEQYF. The chain joins TRBV7-8 to TRBJ2-7, with TRBD1 matching 7 bases. This CDR3 contains 17 residues. Germline values: CDR1 SGHVS, CDR2 FQNEAQ. Germline trimming cut 5 bases from V and 3 bases from J; bases unmatched to any gene: 16.

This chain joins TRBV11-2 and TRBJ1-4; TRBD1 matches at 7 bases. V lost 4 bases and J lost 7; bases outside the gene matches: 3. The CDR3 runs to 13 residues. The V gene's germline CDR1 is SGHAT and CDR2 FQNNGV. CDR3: CASSSGGVEKLFF. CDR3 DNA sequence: TGTGCCAGCAGCTCAGGGGGAGTTGAAAAACTGTTTTTT.

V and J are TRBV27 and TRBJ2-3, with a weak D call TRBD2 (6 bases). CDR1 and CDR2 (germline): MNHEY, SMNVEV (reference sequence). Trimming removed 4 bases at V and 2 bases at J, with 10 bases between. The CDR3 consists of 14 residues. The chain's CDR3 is CASSSLANTDTQYF. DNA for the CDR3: TGTGCCAGCAGTTCGCTAGCGAACACAGATACGCAGTATTTT.

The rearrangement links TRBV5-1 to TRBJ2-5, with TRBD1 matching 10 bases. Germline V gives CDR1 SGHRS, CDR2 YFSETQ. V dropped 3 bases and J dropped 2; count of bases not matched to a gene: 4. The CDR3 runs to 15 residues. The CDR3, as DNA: TGCGCCAGCAGCTCGGGACAGGGGCGACAAGAGACCCAGTACTTC. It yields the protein CASSSGQGRQETQYF.

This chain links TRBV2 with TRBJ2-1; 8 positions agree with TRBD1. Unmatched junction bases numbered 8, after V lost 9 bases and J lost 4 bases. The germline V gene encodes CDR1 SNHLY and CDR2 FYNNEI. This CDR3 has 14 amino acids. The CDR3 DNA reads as TGTGCCAGACACCCAGGGGGCCTGTACAATGAGCAGTTCTTC. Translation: CARHPGGLYNEQFF. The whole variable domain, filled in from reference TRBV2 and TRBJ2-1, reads EPEVTQTPSHQVTQMGQEVILRCVPISNHLYFYWYRQILGQKVEFLVSFYNNEISEKSEIFDDQFSVERPDGSNFTLKIRSTKLEDSAMYFCARHPGGLYNEQFFGPGTRLTVL.

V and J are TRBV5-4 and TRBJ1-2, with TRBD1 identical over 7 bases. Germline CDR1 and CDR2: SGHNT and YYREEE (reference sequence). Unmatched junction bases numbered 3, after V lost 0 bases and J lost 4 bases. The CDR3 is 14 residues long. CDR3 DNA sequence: TGTGCCAGCAGCTTGGACAGGGGCTTCTATGGCTACACCTTC. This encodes CASSLDRGFYGYTF.

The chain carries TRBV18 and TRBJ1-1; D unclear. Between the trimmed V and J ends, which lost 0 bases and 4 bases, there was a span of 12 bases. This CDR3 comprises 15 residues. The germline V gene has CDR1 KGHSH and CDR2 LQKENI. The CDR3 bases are TGTGCCAGCTCACCACCCAAACTTATCCCCACTGAAGCTTTCTTT. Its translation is CASSPPKLIPTEAFF. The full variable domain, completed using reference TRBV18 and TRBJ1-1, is NAGVMQNPRHLVRRRGQEARLRCSPMKGHSHVYWYRQLPEEGLKFMVYLQKENIIDESGMPKERFSAEFPKEGPSILRIQQVVRGDSAAYFCASSPPKLIPTEAFFGQGTRLTVV.

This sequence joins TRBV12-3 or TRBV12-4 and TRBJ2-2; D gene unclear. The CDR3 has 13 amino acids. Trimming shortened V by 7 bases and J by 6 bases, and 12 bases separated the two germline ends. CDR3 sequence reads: CASTLSQAGELFF. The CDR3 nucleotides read TGTGCCAGCACCTTAAGTCAGGCCGGGGAGCTGTTTTTT.

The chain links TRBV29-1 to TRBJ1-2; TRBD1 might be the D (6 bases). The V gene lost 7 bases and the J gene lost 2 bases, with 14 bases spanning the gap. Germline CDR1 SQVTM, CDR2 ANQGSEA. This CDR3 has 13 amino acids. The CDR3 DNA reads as TGCAGCGCCAGACAGGCCAACAACTATGGCTACACCTTC. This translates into CSARQANNYGYTF.

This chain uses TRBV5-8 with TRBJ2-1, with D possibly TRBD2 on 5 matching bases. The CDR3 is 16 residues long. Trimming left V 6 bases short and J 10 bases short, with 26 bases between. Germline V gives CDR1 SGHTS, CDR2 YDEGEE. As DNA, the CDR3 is TGTGCCAGCACCGATATAAGAGGGCGAGAAGGGTCGGAGCAGTTCTTC. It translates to CASTDIRGREGSEQFF.

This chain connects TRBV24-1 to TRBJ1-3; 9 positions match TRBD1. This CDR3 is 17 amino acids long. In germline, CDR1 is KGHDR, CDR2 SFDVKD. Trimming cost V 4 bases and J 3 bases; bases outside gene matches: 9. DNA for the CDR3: TGTGCCACCAGTGAGCGCGGACAGGGGATAAGTGGAAACACCATATATTTT. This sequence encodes CATSERGQGISGNTIYF.

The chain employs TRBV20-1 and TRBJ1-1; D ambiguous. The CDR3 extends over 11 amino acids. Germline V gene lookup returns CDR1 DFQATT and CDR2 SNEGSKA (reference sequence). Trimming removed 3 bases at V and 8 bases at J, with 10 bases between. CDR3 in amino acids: CSASKDGEAFF. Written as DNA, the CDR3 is TGCAGTGCTAGTAAAGACGGGGAAGCTTTCTTT.

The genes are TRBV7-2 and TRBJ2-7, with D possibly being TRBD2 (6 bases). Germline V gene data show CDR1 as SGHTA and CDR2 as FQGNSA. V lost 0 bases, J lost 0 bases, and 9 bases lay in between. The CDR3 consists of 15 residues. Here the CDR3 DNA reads TGTGCCAGCAGCTTAGCGGGACTTAGCTCCTACGAGCAGTACTTC. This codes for CASSLAGLSSYEQYF.

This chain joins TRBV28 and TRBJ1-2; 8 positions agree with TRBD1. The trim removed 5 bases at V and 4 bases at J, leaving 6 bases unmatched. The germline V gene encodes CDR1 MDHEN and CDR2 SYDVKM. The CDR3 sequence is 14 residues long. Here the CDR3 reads CASSTGTGVYGYTF. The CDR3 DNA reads TGTGCCAGCAGTACCGGGACAGGCGTCTATGGCTACACCTTC.

The CDR3 reads CASSHPNRSHYGYTF. In DNA, the CDR3 is TGTGCCAGCAGCCATCCTAACAGGAGCCACTATGGCTACACCTTC. This sequence joins TRBV7-9 and TRBJ1-2; tentatively, D is TRBD1 (5 bases). Trimming took off 5 bases at V and 3 bases at J, with 16 bases between the two ends. Looked up from germline, CDR1 is SEHNR and CDR2 is FQNEAQ (reference sequence). This CDR3 has 15 amino acids. The entire variable domain, with the rest obtained from reference TRBV7-9 and TRBJ1-2, is as follows: DTGVSQNPRHKITKRGQNVTFRCDPISEHNRLYWYRQTLGQGPEFLTYFQNEAQLEKSRLLSDRFSAERPKGSFSTLEIQRTEQGDSAMYLCASSHPNRSHYGYTFGSGTRLTVV.

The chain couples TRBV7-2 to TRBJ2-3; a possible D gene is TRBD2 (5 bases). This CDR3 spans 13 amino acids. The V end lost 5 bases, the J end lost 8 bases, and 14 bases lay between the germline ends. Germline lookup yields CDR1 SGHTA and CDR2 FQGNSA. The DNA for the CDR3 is TGTGCCAGCAGCCCCAGAGTTGCGGGTACGCAGTATTTT. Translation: CASSPRVAGTQYF.

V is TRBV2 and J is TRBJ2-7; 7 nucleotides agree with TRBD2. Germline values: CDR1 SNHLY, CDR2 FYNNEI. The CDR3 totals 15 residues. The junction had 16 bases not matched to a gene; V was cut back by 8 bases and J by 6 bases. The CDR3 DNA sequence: TGTGCCAGCGGACGATCGTCCGGGAGGAGTGGCGAGCAGTACTTC. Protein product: CASGRSSGRSGEQYF.

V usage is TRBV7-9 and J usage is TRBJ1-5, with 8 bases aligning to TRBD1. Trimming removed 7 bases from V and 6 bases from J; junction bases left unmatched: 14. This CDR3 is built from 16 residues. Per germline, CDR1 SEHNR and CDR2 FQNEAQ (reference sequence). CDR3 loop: CASTKTDRVVSQPQHF. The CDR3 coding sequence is TGTGCCAGCACAAAGACGGACAGGGTTGTTAGTCAGCCCCAGCATTTT.